The entry below describes one TCR beta chain. The sample comes from a study of blood T cell repertoires in COVID-19. In the study overall: T cells, B-cell-depleted T cells, or PBMCs supplied cDNA or gDNA.

The trim removed 5 bases at V and 4 bases at J, leaving 7 bases unmatched. The length of the CDR3 is 16 residues. From germline, CDR1 is SGHDN and CDR2 FVKESK. Generated by immunoSEQ multiplex PCR, the TCRdb table keeps only in-frame clones and is missing some. The sample includes about 330,000 clones, approximately 88% of them seen just once. Material for sequencing was peripheral blood. The sequence was obtained from a woman in her fifties or sixties with active or convalescent COVID-19. The V call is TRBV14, the J call TRBJ2-5; 13 bases agree with TRBD2. The CDR3 sequence is CASSRTSGSFGETQYF. CDR3 sequence (DNA): TGTGCCAGCAGCAGGACTAGCGGGAGTTTTGGAGAGACCCAGTACTTC.